This T cell receptor beta chain was found in a study of graft-versus-host responses after intestinal transplantation. This clone was seen only a few times. This CDR3 region has 15 residues. V was clipped by 1 base and J by 4 bases; unmatched bases: 0. From germline, CDR1 is LNHDA and CDR2 SQIVND (reference sequence). The table came from immunoSEQ multiplex PCR; TCRdb's copy has only in-frame clones and leaves some out. The sample includes about 19,000 clones, around 80% of them seen just once. This rearrangement joins TRBV19 to TRBJ2-5; TRBD2 matches at 13 bases. The sample here was PBMCs, taken 14 days after transplant. The receptor comes from a human patient who received an intestinal transplant, so some T cells may come from the graft donor. CDR3 sequence (DNA): TGTGCCAGTAGTATAGGGACTAGCGGGGGAGAGACCCAGTACTTC. This gives the protein CASSIGTSGGETQYF. Together with reference TRBV19 and TRBJ2-5, the CDR3 gives the full variable domain: DGGITQSPKYLFRKEGQNVTLSCEQNLNHDAMYWYRQDPGQGLRLIYYSQIVNDFQKGDIAEGYSVSREKKESFPLTVTSAQKNPTAFYLCASSIGTSGGETQYFGPGTRLLVL.